A selection of T cell receptor beta chains follows, all from one sample in a study of T cell repertoires in cytomegalovirus infection. These receptors are not linked to any known antigen. One entry per CDR3 protein results from TCRdb running MiXCR on the reads. The sample consists of under 350,000 distinct CDR3 sequences, about 20% of them appearing once. The specimen comprised cultured PBMCs, sampled from culture after CMV antigen stimulation. Every receptor here comes from a human donor in good health (CMV status not recorded). Some clones in this sample may be carry-over from other donors' samples. Each CDR3 is given without its conserved first and last residue. The order of the fields is V gene, clone size, J gene, CDR3 protein. Size tells how often a clone was seen (once, few, many) or the class of an expanded clone, and some rows leave it out.

>TRBV24-1|.|TRBJ2-1
ATSEHYEQF
>TRBV4-1|few|TRBJ2-2
ASSQDSVANWMAGELF
>TRBV4-3|.|TRBJ2-1
ASSQGGADYARNEQF
>TRBV5-4|.|TRBJ2-3
ASSLEGTGGKY
>TRBV6-5|many|TRBJ1-2
ASSSGATVNYGYT
>TRBV7-9|.|TRBJ2-3
ASSSIRGRDTQY
>TRBV6-2/TRBV6-3|.|TRBJ1-2
ASNLGQGPKDYGYT
>TRBV19|once|TRBJ1-3
ASSPGGQAGNTIY
>TRBV7-8|many|TRBJ2-5
ASSFTETQY
>TRBV7-2|many|TRBJ2-2
ASSLGGGGTGELF
>TRBV7-7|few|TRBJ2-5
ASSLAGGGVQETQY
>TRBV12-3/TRBV12-4|many|TRBJ1-2
ASSPGEAYGYT
>TRBV20-1|.|TRBJ2-1
SALSGTSSYNEQF
>TRBV7-2|many|TRBJ1-3
ASSSGTAGNTIY
>TRBV6-2/TRBV6-3|.|TRBJ2-2
ASSYAPSGGNTGELF
>TRBV7-2|many|TRBJ2-5
ASTQARPGETQY
>TRBV7-3|.|TRBJ2-1
ASSEQGAVGGVEQF
>TRBV20-1|.|TRBJ2-7
SARVTGTAYEQY
>TRBV4-3|few|TRBJ1-4
ASSQDRGGAVINEKLF
>TRBV20-1|.|TRBJ2-3
SARDYRGTSTDTQY
>TRBV6-5|.|TRBJ1-1
ASSSHGVMNTEAF
>TRBV7-2|many|TRBJ1-5
ASSLVGASSNQPQH
>TRBV19|.|TRBJ1-2
ASTGTGFGYT
>TRBV7-6|.|TRBJ1-4
ASSLSGFNEKLF
>TRBV24-1|few|TRBJ2-3
ATSGFGIGGEKDTQY
>TRBV4-1|few|TRBJ2-5
ASSQGGEAGRDSRETQY
>TRBV6-6|.|TRBJ2-1
ASSFKRGGGRARIGDEQF
>TRBV24-1|.|TRBJ2-1
ATSDLSLATNEQF
>TRBV9|few|TRBJ2-7
ASSVGSGNSYEQY
>TRBV27|.|TRBJ1-5
ASRRTGLDTSNQPQH
>TRBV7-9|few|TRBJ2-2
ASSLFERYTGELF
>TRBV7-2|many|TRBJ2-1
ASSSRDGHEQF
>TRBV4-1|.|TRBJ2-3
ASSQDQATDTQY
>TRBV4-3|few|TRBJ2-1
ASSQDSSLAGTWDEQF
>TRBV12-3/TRBV12-4|many|TRBJ1-5
ASSFSNQPQH
>TRBV7-2|many|TRBJ1-4
ASRESEKLF
>TRBV5-1|.|TRBJ2-3
ASSWDKDGSPTDTQY
>TRBV5-4|.|TRBJ2-3
ASSFRTGSNTDTQY
>TRBV10-3|.|TRBJ1-1
AISEVRGLNTEAF
>TRBV28|.|TRBJ1-6
ASSLWDSRSSYNSPLH
>TRBV28|many|TRBJ2-1
ASSSSGRSNEQF